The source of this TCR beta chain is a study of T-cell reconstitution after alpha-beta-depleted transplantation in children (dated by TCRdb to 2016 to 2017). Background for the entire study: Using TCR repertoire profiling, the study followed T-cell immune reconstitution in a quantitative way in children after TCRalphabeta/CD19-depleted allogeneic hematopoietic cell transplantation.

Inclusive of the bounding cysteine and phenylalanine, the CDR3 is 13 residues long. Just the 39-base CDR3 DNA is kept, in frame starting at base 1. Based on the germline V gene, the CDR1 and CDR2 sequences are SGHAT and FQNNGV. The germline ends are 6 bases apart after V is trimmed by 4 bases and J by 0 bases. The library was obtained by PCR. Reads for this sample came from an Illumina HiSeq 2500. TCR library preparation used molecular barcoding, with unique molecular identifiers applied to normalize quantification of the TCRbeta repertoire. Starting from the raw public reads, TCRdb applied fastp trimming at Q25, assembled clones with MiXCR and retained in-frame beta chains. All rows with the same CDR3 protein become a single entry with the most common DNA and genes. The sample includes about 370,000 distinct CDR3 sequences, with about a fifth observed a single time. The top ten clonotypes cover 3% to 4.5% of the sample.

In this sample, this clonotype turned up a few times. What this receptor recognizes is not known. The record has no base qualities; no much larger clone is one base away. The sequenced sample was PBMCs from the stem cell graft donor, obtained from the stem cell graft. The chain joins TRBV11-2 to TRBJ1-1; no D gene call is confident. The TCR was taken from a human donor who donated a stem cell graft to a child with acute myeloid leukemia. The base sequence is TGTGCCAGCAGCTCCTACATGAACACTGAAGCTTTCTTT. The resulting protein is CASSSYMNTEAFF.